The 2 T cell receptor beta chains in this list originate from one sample, sequenced in a study of blood T cell repertoires in COVID-19. TCRdb's table, derived via immunoSEQ multiplex PCR, lists solely in-frame clones and lacks some. The table has approximately 52,000 clones, about 88% seen once. Sequencing used peripheral blood. The receptors derive from a man aged 60-69 years with acute or convalescent COVID-19.

V gene TRBV5-1 combines with J gene TRBJ1-4; 8 nucleotides match TRBD1. Trimming at V came to 4 bases and at J to 8 bases, leaving 7 bases not matched to a gene. Germline CDR1 SGHRS, CDR2 YFSETQ. This CDR3 region has 14 residues. CDR3 bases: TGCGCCAGCAGCCCCAAGGGACAGGACGAAAAACTGTTTTTT. Translation: CASSPKGQDEKLFF.

This rearrangement joins TRBV6-5 to TRBJ1-1; perhaps TRBD1 as D (6 bases). Germline V gene data show CDR1 as MNHEY and CDR2 as SVGAGI. Deletions cut 9 bases from V and 3 bases from J, with 14 bases between. CDR3 size: 13 residues. As DNA, the CDR3 is TGTGCCAGTTCCGGGACAATCTACACTGAAGCTTTCTTT. This translates into CASSGTIYTEAFF.